The 23 T cell receptor beta chains below all came from one sample that was sequenced in a study of cytomegalovirus exposure and HLA in healthy donors. The assay was immunoSEQ multiplex PCR, and TCRdb's table has in-frame clones only and misses some. The data hold more than 250,000 clones, with around 90% observed a single time. Sequenced material: PBMCs. These receptors were collected from a woman aged 25 to 39 in good health and CMV-seropositive.

This chain uses TRBV29-1 with TRBJ1-2; D possibly corresponds to TRBD1 (6 bases). CDR1 is SQVTM and CDR2 is ANQGSEA in the germline V gene. Trimming shortened V by 3 bases and J by 5 bases, and 10 bases separated the two germline ends. The CDR3 extends over 12 amino acids. CDR3 DNA sequence: TGCAGCGTTGATACAGGGTTATATGGCTACACCTTC. Protein product: CSVDTGLYGYTF. Full variable domain (outside the CDR3, taken from reference TRBV29-1 and TRBJ1-2): SAVISQKPSRDICQRGTSLTIQCQVDSQVTMMFWYRQQPGQSLTLIATANQGSEATYESGFVIDKFPISRPNLTFSTLTVSNMSPEDSSIYLCSVDTGLYGYTFGSGTRLTVV.

The rearrangement joins TRBV7-7 to TRBJ2-7; TRBD1 is a possible D gene (6 bases). Trimming removed 4 bases from V and 7 bases from J, with 14 bases in between. In germline, CDR1 is SSHAT, CDR2 FNYEAQ (reference sequence). The CDR3 length is 13 residues. CDR3 in DNA: TGTGCCAGCAGCTACAGGGACCTCGGGGAGCAGTACTTC. Translated, it gives CASSYRDLGEQYF. Full variable domain (remainder filled in from reference TRBV7-7 and TRBJ2-7): GAGVSQSPRYKVTKRGQDVTLRCDPISSHATLYWYQQALGQGPEFLTYFNYEAQPDKSGLPSDRFSAERPEGSISTLTIQRTEQRDSAMYRCASSYRDLGEQYFGPGTRLTVT.

This clone appeared once. This sequence joins TRBV13 and TRBJ2-2; D might be TRBD1 (6 bases). The CDR3 has 17 amino acids. The germline gives CDR1 PRHDT, CDR2 FYEKMQ (reference sequence). Between the trimmed V and J ends, which lost 3 bases and 2 bases, there was a span of 16 bases. The CDR3 here is CASSFLKTGANTGELFF. The CDR3 bases are TGTGCCAGCAGCTTCCTGAAGACAGGTGCAAACACCGGGGAGCTGTTTTTT. Full variable domain (outside the CDR3, taken from reference TRBV13 and TRBJ2-2): AAGVIQSPRHLIKEKRETATLKCYPIPRHDTVYWYQQGPGQDPQFLISFYEKMQSDKGSIPDRFSAQQFSDYHSELNMSSLELGDSALYFCASSFLKTGANTGELFFGEGSRLTVL.

The chain combines TRBV4-3 with TRBJ2-2, with 9 positions matching TRBD2. Germline V gene sequence: CDR1 LGHNA, CDR2 YSLEER. Trimming removed 3 bases from V and 3 bases from J; junction bases left unmatched: 5. The CDR3 runs to 16 residues. CDR3 amino acids: CASSQSGGLYTGELFF. Written as DNA, the CDR3 is TGCGCCAGCAGCCAGAGCGGGGGGCTCTACACCGGGGAGCTGTTTTTT.

This clone has only one observation. V gene TRBV6-1 combines with J gene TRBJ2-5, with D possibly matching TRBD2 (5 bases). The CDR3 spans 14 residues. Germline CDR1 MNHNS, CDR2 SASEGT. Trimming removed 7 bases at V and 2 bases at J, with 14 bases between. The CDR3 here is CASNRDRTQETQYF. The CDR3 DNA reads as TGTGCCAGCAACCGGGATCGGACGCAAGAGACCCAGTACTTC.

The chain employs TRBV5-5 and TRBJ1-1, with D possibly TRBD1 on 5 matching bases. This CDR3 is 14 amino acids long. Per germline, CDR1 SGHKS and CDR2 YYEKEE (reference sequence). The V and J ends lost 7 bases and 1 base respectively, with 14 bases between them. CDR3 residues: CASRPGHPNTEAFF. The CDR3 DNA reads TGTGCCAGCCGACCCGGACATCCGAACACTGAAGCTTTCTTT.

The chain uses TRBV10-3 and TRBJ2-5, with TRBD2 matching over 13 bases. Trimming at V came to 3 bases and at J to 5 bases, leaving 6 bases not matched to a gene. This CDR3 comprises 16 residues. Germline V gives CDR1 ENHRY, CDR2 SYGVKD. As DNA, the CDR3 is TGTGCCATCAGTGACCCGGGACTAGCGGGGTGGGAGACCCAGTACTTC. Translation: CAISDPGLAGWETQYF.

DNA for the CDR3: TGTGCCAGCAGCTCGGGACTAGACTCAGATACGCAGTATTTT. Encoded protein: CASSSGLDSDTQYF. V gene TRBV7-2 combines with J gene TRBJ2-3; 8 nucleotides match TRBD2. Germline V lookup: CDR1 SGHTA, CDR2 FQGNSA. CDR3 length equals 14 residues. J was trimmed by 4 bases and V by 4 bases; bases with no gene match: 4.

The chain carries TRBV4-2 and TRBJ2-7; TRBD2 agrees at 8 bases. The germline V gene encodes CDR1 LGHNA and CDR2 YNFKEQ. There are 18 residues in the CDR3. Germline trimming cut 0 bases from V and 6 bases from J; bases unmatched to any gene: 16. Here the CDR3 DNA reads TGTGCCAGCAGCCAAGAGGCGCTAGCGGGTGACCCTACCGCCGAGCAGTACTTC. This encodes CASSQEALAGDPTAEQYF.

The chain links TRBV29-1 to TRBJ1-2; D might be TRBD1 (5 bases). The germline CDR1 and CDR2 sequences are SQVTM and ANQGSEA. This CDR3 is 13 amino acids long. V was pared by 6 bases and J by 0 bases, with 11 bases between. CDR3 nucleotides: TGCAGCGTGCGAGGGGTCGCTAACTATGGCTACACCTTC. Amino acids: CSVRGVANYGYTF. The full variable domain, its missing parts supplied by reference TRBV29-1 and TRBJ1-2, is SAVISQKPSRDICQRGTSLTIQCQVDSQVTMMFWYRQQPGQSLTLIATANQGSEATYESGFVIDKFPISRPNLTFSTLTVSNMSPEDSSIYLCSVRGVANYGYTFGSGTRLTVV.

The V and J genes are TRBV28 and TRBJ2-2; 7 nucleotides match TRBD1. CDR3 length equals 16 residues. V gave up 3 bases and J gave up 2 bases; unmatched junction bases: 6. Germline assignment: CDR1 MDHEN and CDR2 SYDVKM. The CDR3 coding sequence is TGTGCCAGCAGTTTTTGGGGACAGAGAAACACCGGGGAGCTGTTTTTT. This encodes CASSFWGQRNTGELFF.

The V and J genes are TRBV5-1 and TRBJ2-5, with 12 bases fitting TRBD2. Germline values: CDR1 SGHRS, CDR2 YFSETQ. V dropped 2 bases and J dropped 8; count of bases not matched to a gene: 16. This CDR3 has 18 amino acids. The CDR3 bases are TGCGCCAGCAGCTTCAACCCCGGGACTAGCGGGCCTCCGGATACCCAGTACTTC. Its translation is CASSFNPGTSGPPDTQYF.

The chain joins TRBV5-1 to TRBJ2-7; D may be TRBD1 or TRBD2 (5 bases each). The germline gives CDR1 SGHRS, CDR2 YFSETQ. The CDR3 contains 15 residues. V lost 4 bases to trimming and J lost 5 bases, with 19 bases between them. The CDR3: CASSPGVVGRDEQYF. The DNA for the CDR3 is TGCGCCAGCAGCCCCGGGGTGGTGGGACGGGACGAGCAGTACTTC.

This chain uses TRBV7-6 with TRBJ2-7; TRBD2 matches 13 bases. CDR1 and CDR2 (germline): SGHVS, FNYEAQ. The CDR3 sequence is 15 residues long. V lost 5 bases to trimming and J lost 6 bases; unmatched junction nucleotides: 7. In DNA, the CDR3 is TGTGCCAGCAGCCCCACTAGCGGGGGGGCGGGCGAGCAGTACTTC. This codes for CASSPTSGGAGEQYF.

The chain has TRBV7-9 and TRBJ1-1; 7 bases align to TRBD1. The CDR3 loop spans 14 amino acids. J lost 8 bases, V lost 2 bases, and 8 bases had no gene match. Germline-derived CDR1 and CDR2 are SEHNR and FQNEAQ (reference sequence). The CDR3 nucleotides are TGTGCCAGCAGCTTACCGGGGACAGCCAGGGAAGCTTTCTTT. Its protein product is CASSLPGTAREAFF. The full variable domain, completed using reference TRBV7-9 and TRBJ1-1, is DTGVSQNPRHKITKRGQNVTFRCDPISEHNRLYWYRQTLGQGPEFLTYFQNEAQLEKSRLLSDRFSAERPKGSFSTLEIQRTEQGDSAMYLCASSLPGTAREAFFGQGTRLTVV.

The chain combines TRBV5-1 with TRBJ2-2, with 8 bases that match TRBD2. The CDR3 consists of 15 residues. CDR1 is SGHRS and CDR2 is YFSETQ in the germline V gene. The V segment lost 4 bases and the J segment 4 bases; nucleotides outside the gene matches: 6. Here the CDR3 DNA reads TGCGCCAGCAGCAGCGGACTAGCCCCCACCGGGGAGCTGTTTTTT. Its translation is CASSSGLAPTGELFF.

The genes are TRBV11-2 and TRBJ1-5; TRBD1 agrees at 7 bases. This CDR3 has 16 amino acids. V was pared by 4 bases and J by 0 bases, with 6 bases of the junction left unmatched. Per the germline V gene, CDR1 is SGHAT and CDR2 is FQNNGV. This CDR3 reads CASSSRDSYSNQPQHF. The CDR3 coding sequence is TGTGCCAGCAGCTCCCGGGACAGTTATAGCAATCAGCCCCAGCATTTT.

The chain is built from TRBV15 and TRBJ2-1; TRBD2 matches 7 bases. Germline V gives CDR1 LNHNV, CDR2 YYDKDF (reference sequence). V shed 0 bases and J 9 bases; nucleotides not matched to a gene: 11. The CDR3 length is 16 residues. As DNA, the CDR3 is TGTGCCACCAGCAGAGATTCGGGCGGGAGATTTGGTGAGCAGTTCTTC. Protein: CATSRDSGGRFGEQFF. Looking up the rest from reference TRBV15 and TRBJ2-1 gives the full variable domain: DAMVIQNPRYQVTQFGKPVTLSCSQTLNHNVMYWYQQKSSQAPKLLFHYYDKDFNNEADTPDNFQSRRPNTSFCFLDIRSPGLGDTAMYLCATSRDSGGRFGEQFFGPGTRLTVL.

In DNA form, the CDR3 reads TGTGCCAGCAGTGAACAGGGGACCGTGGGCGAGCAGTACTTC. It encodes CASSEQGTVGEQYF. The chain joins TRBV6-1 to TRBJ2-7, with D possibly being TRBD1 (6 bases). The CDR3 is 14 residues long. Germline CDR1 and CDR2: MNHNS and SASEGT. Deletions cut 2 bases from V and 6 bases from J, with 14 bases between.

The V gene is TRBV5-1, the J gene TRBJ1-4, with 9 bases fitting TRBD1. Germline V CDR1 and CDR2: SGHRS, YFSETQ. This CDR3 has 16 amino acids. V gave up 4 bases and J gave up 1 base; unmatched junction bases: 5. CDR3 in amino acids: CASSADRGVTNEKLFF. In DNA form, the CDR3 reads TGCGCCAGCAGCGCGGACAGGGGTGTAACTAATGAAAAACTGTTTTTT.

The chain recombines TRBV5-8 with TRBJ2-3; 12 positions agree with TRBD2. CDR1 is SGHTS, CDR2 YDEGEE, per germline. The CDR3 is 18 residues long. With 0 bases clipped from V and 0 bases from J, the junction kept 5 bases outside the gene matches. The CDR3 reads CASSLGTSGASSTDTQYF. The CDR3 DNA sequence: TGTGCCAGCAGCTTGGGGACTAGCGGGGCCTCTAGCACAGATACGCAGTATTTT.

The chain has TRBV6-1 and TRBJ2-5; D might be TRBD2 (6 bases). Germline lookup yields CDR1 MNHNS and CDR2 SASEGT. V was pared by 3 bases and J by 5 bases, with 13 bases between. The CDR3 is 14 residues long. CDR3 nucleotides: TGTGCCAGCAGTGATGGGCAGGGAGGCGAGACCCAGTACTTC. It specifies CASSDGQGGETQYF.

The CDR3 here is CAWSVLAGTPLNTEAFF. The CDR3 bases are TGTGCCTGGAGTGTACTGGCAGGGACCCCTTTAAACACTGAAGCTTTCTTT. This chain links TRBV30 with TRBJ1-1; tentative D call: TRBD1 (5 bases). CDR1 is GTSNPN, CDR2 SVGIG, per germline (reference sequence). Trimming removed 0 bases from V and 2 bases from J, with 19 bases in between. The CDR3 is made up of 17 amino acids. Supplemented by reference TRBV30 and TRBJ1-1, the full variable domain reads SQTIHQWPATLVQPVGSPLSLECTVEGTSNPNLYWYRQAAGRGLQLLFYSVGIGQISSEVPQNLSASRPQDRQFILSSKKLLLSDSGFYLCAWSVLAGTPLNTEAFFGQGTRLTVV.